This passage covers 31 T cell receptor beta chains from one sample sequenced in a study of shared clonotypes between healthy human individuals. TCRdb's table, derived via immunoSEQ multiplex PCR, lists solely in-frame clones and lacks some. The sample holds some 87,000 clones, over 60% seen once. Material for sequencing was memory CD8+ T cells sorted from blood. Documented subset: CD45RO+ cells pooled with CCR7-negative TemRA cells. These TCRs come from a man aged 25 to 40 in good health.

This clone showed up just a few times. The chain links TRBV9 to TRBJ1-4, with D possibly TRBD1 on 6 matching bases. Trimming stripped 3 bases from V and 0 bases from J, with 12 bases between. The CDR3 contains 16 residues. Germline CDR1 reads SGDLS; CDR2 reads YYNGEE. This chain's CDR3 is CASSARGTTTNEKLFF. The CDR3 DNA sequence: TGTGCCAGCAGCGCGAGGGGGACAACAACTAATGAAAAACTGTTTTTT.

The CDR3 region has the DNA TGTGCCAGCAGTCCCGAGAGAGGACAGGGGCGAGAGACCCAGTACTTC. It encodes CASSPERGQGRETQYF. The rearrangement links TRBV6-4 to TRBJ2-5; 9 bases agree with TRBD1. Germline V lookup: CDR1 MRHNA, CDR2 SNTAGT. J gave up 4 bases and V 5 bases, and 11 bases lay outside the gene matches. The CDR3 covers 16 residues.

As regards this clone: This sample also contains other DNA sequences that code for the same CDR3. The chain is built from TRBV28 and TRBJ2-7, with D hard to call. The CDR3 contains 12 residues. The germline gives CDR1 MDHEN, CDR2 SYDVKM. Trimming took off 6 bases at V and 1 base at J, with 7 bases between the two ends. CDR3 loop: CASSPPSYEQYF. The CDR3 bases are TGTGCCAGCAGCCCCCCATCCTACGAGCAGTACTTC.

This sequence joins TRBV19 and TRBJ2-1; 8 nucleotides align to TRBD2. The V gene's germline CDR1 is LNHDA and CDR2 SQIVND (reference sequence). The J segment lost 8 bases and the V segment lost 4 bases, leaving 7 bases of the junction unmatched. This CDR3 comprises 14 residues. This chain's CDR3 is CASSTSGLLYEQFF. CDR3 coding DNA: TGTGCCAGTAGTACTAGCGGGCTATTGTATGAGCAGTTCTTC.

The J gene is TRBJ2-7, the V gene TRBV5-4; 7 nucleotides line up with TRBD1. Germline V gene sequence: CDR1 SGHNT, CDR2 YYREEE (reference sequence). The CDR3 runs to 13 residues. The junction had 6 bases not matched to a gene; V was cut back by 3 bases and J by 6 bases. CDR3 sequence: CASSSRGRGEQYF. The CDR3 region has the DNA TGTGCCAGCAGCTCGAGGGGGCGAGGCGAGCAGTACTTC.

The CDR3 spells CASWDRAYTDTQYF. The CDR3 bases are TGTGCCAGCTGGGACAGGGCCTACACAGATACGCAGTATTTT. The chain joins TRBV6-1 to TRBJ2-3; 9 bases are a match to TRBD1. Germline V CDR1 and CDR2: MNHNS, SASEGT. The CDR3 has 14 amino acids. With 8 bases clipped from V and 2 bases from J, the junction kept 5 bases outside the gene matches.

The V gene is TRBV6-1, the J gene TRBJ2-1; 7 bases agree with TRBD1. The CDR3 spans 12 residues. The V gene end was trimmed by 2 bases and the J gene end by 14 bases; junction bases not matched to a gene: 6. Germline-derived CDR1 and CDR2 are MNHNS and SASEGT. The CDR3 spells CASSEWTGMEFF. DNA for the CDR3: TGTGCCAGCAGTGAATGGACAGGTATGGAGTTCTTC.

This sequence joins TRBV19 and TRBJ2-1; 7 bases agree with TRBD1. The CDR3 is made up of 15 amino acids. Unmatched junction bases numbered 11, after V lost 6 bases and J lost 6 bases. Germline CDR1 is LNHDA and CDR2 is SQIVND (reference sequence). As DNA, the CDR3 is TGTGCCAGTAGCAGAGGGGGCAGTTACGGCAATGAGCAGTTCTTC. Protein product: CASSRGGSYGNEQFF.

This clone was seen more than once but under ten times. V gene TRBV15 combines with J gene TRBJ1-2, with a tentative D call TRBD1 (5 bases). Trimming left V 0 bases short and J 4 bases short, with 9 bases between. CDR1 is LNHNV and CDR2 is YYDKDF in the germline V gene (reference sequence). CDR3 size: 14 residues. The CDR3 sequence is CATSRDRGGYGYTF. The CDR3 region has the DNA TGTGCCACCAGCAGAGATCGTGGGGGCTATGGCTACACCTTC. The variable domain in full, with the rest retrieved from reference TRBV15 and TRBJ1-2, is DAMVIQNPRYQVTQFGKPVTLSCSQTLNHNVMYWYQQKSSQAPKLLFHYYDKDFNNEADTPDNFQSRRPNTSFCFLDIRSPGLGDTAMYLCATSRDRGGYGYTFGSGTRLTVV.

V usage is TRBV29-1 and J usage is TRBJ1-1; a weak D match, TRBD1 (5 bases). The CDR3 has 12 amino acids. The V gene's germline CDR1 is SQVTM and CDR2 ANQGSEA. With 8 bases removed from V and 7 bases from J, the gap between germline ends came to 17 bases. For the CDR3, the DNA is TGCAGCACCAAGAGTGGGGCTGATGAAGCTTTCTTT. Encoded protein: CSTKSGADEAFF.

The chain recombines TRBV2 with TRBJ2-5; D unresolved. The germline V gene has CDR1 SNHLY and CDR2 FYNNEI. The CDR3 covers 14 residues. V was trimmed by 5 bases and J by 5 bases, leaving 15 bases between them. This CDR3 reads CASSQNTLGETQYF. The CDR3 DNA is TGTGCCAGCAGTCAAAACACCTTAGGGGAGACCCAGTACTTC.

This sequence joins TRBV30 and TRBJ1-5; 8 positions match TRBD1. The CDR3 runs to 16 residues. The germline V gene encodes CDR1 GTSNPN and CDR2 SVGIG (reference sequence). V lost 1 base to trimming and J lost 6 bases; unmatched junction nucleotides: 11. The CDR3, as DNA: TGTGCCTGGAGTGGCAACCGGGCAGGGGGCCGTCAGCCCCAGCATTTT. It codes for CAWSGNRAGGRQPQHF.

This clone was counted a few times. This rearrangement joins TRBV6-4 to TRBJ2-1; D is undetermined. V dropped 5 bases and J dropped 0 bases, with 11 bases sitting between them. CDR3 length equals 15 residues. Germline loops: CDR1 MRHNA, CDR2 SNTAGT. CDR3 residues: CASSKRGGSYNEQFF. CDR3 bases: TGTGCCAGCAGTAAGAGAGGCGGCTCCTACAATGAGCAGTTCTTC.

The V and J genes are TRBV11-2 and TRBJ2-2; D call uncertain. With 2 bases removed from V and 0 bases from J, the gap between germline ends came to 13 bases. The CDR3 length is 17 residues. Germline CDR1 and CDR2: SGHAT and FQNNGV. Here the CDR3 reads CASSLSLGQTNTGELFF. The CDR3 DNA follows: TGTGCCAGCAGCTTAAGCTTAGGGCAGACGAACACCGGGGAGCTGTTTTTT.

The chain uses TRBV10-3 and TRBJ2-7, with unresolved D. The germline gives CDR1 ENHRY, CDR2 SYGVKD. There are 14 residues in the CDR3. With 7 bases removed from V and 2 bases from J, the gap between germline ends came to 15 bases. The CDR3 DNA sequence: TGTGCCATCACCAGTAGTGTGTATGCCTACGAGCAGTACTTC. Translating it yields CAITSSVYAYEQYF.

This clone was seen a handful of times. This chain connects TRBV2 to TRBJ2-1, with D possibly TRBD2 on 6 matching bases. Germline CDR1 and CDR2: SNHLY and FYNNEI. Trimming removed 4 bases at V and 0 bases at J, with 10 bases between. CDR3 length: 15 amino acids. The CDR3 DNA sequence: TGTGCCAGCAGTGGCGGCGGGGTCTCCTACAATGAGCAGTTCTTC. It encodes CASSGGGVSYNEQFF.

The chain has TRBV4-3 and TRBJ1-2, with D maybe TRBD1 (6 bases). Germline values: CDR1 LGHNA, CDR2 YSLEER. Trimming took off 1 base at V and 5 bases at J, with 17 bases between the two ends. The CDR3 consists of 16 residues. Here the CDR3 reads CASSQVLGTLQYGYTF. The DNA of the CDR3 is TGCGCCAGCAGCCAAGTACTAGGGACATTGCAGTATGGCTACACCTTC.

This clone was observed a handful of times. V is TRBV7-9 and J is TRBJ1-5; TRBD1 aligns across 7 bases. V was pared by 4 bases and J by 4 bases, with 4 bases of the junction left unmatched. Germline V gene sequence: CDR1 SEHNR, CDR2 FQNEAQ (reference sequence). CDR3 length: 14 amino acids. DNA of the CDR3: TGTGCCAGCAGCTCAGGGGGAGGGAATCAGCCCCAGCATTTT. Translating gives CASSSGGGNQPQHF.

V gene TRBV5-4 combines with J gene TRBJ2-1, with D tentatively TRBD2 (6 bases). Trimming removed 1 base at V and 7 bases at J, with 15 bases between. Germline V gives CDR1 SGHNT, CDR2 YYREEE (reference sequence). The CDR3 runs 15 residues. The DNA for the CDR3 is TGTGCCAGCAGCTTGCGTACTAGCTTTATGAATGAGCAGTTCTTC. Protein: CASSLRTSFMNEQFF.

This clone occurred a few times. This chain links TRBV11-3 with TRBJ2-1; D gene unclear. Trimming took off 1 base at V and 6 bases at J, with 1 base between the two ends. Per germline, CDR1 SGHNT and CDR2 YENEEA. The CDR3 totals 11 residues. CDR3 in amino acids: CASSLGNEQFF. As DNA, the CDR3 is TGTGCCAGCAGCTTAGGCAATGAGCAGTTCTTC. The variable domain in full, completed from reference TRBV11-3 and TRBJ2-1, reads EAGVVQSPRYKIIEKKQPVAFWCNPISGHNTLYWYLQNLGQGPELLIRYENEEAVDDSQLPKDRFSAERLKGVDSTLKIQPAELGDSAVYLCASSLGNEQFFGPGTRLTVL.

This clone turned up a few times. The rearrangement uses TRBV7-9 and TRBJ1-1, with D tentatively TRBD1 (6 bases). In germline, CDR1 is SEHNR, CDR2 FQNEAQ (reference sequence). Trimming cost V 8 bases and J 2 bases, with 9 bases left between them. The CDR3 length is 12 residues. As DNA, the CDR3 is TGTGCCAGCTCCAGGGGTAACACTGAAGCTTTCTTT. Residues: CASSRGNTEAFF.

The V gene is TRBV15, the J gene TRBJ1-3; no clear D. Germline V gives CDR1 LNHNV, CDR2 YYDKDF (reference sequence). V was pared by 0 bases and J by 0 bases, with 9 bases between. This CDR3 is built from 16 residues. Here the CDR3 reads CATSRDTADSGNTIYF. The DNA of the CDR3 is TGTGCCACCAGCAGAGATACGGCCGACTCTGGAAACACCATATATTTT. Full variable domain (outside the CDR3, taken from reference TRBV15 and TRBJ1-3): DAMVIQNPRYQVTQFGKPVTLSCSQTLNHNVMYWYQQKSSQAPKLLFHYYDKDFNNEADTPDNFQSRRPNTSFCFLDIRSPGLGDTAMYLCATSRDTADSGNTIYFGEGSWLTVV.

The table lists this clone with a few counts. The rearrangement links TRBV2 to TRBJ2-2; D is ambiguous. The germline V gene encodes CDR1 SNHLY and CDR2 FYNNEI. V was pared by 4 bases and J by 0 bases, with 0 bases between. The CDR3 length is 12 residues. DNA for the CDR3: TGTGCCAGCAGTGCGAACACCGGGGAGCTGTTTTTT. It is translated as CASSANTGELFF.

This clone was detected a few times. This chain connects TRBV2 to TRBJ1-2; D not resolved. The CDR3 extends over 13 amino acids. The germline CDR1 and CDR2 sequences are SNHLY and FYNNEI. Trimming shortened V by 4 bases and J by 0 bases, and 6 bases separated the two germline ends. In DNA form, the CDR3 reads TGTGCCAGCAGTGGGGTCGCTAACTATGGCTACACCTTC. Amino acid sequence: CASSGVANYGYTF. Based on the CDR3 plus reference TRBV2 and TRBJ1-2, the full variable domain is EPEVTQTPSHQVTQMGQEVILRCVPISNHLYFYWYRQILGQKVEFLVSFYNNEISEKSEIFDDQFSVERPDGSNFTLKIRSTKLEDSAMYFCASSGVANYGYTFGSGTRLTVV.

For the CDR3, the DNA is TGCGCCAGCAGCCTGACTAGCGGGAGGGCCGGGGAGACCCAGTACTTC. It encodes CASSLTSGRAGETQYF. The chain links TRBV5-1 to TRBJ2-5; 14 nucleotides align to TRBD2. Germline-derived CDR1 and CDR2 are SGHRS and YFSETQ. The CDR3 length is 16 residues. V was clipped by 4 bases and J by 5 bases; unmatched bases: 7.

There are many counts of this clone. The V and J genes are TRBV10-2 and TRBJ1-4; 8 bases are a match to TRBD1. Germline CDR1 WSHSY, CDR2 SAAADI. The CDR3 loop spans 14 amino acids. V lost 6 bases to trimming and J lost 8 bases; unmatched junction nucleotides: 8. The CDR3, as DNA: TGCGCCAGCAGGGCAGACAGGGGAGGAGAAAAACTGTTTTTT. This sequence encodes CASRADRGGEKLFF.

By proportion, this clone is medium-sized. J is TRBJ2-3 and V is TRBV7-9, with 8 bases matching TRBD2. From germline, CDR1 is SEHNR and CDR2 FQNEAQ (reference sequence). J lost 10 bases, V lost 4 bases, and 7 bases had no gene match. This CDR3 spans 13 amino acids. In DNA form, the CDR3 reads TGTGCCAGCAGCTCGATTATAGCGGGATCGCAGTATTTT. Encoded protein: CASSSIIAGSQYF.

The CDR3 protein is CATSGGMNTEAFF. The CDR3 DNA is TGTGCTACGTCCGGGGGAATGAACACTGAAGCTTTCTTT. The chain links TRBV12-5 to TRBJ1-1, with D perhaps matching TRBD1 (5 bases). The CDR3 is made up of 13 amino acids. Germline V gene sequence: CDR1 LGHNT, CDR2 FRNRAP. V gave up 10 bases and J gave up 0 bases, with 12 bases separating them.

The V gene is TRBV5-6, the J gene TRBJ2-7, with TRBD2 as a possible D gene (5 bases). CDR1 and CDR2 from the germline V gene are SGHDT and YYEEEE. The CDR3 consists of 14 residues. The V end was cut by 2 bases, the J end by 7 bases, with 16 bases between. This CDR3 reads CASSFSVSSGEQYF. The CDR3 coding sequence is TGTGCCAGCAGCTTCTCCGTATCCTCGGGGGAGCAGTACTTC.

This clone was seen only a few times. This CDR3 is CSAQDQETQYF. The CDR3 bases are TGCAGTGCGCAGGATCAAGAGACCCAGTACTTC. The chain has TRBV20-1 and TRBJ2-5, with D unresolved. From germline, CDR1 is DFQATT and CDR2 SNEGSKA (reference sequence). This CDR3 is built from 11 residues. V was pared by 6 bases and J by 2 bases, with 7 bases between.

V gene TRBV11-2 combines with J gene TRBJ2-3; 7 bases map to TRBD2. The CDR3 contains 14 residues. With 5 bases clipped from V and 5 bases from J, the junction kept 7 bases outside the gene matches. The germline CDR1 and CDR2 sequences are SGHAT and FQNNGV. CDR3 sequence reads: CASSPPGGGDTQYF. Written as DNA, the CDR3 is TGTGCCAGCAGCCCCCCTGGGGGGGGAGATACGCAGTATTTT.